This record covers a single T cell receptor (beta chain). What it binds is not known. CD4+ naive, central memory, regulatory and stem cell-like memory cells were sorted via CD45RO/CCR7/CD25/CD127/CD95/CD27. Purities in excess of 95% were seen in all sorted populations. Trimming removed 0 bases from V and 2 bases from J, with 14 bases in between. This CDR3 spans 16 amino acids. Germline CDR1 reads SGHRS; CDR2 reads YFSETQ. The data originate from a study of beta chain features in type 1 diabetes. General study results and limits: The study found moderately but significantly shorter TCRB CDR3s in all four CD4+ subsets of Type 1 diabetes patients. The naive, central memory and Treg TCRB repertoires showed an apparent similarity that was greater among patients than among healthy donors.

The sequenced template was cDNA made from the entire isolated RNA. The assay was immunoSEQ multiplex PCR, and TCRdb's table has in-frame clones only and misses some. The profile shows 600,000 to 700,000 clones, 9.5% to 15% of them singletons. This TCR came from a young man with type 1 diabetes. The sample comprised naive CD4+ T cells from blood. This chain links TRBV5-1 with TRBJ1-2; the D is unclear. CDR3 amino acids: CASSLAEGWVNYGYTF. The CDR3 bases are TGCGCCAGCAGCTTGGCAGAGGGCTGGGTAAACTATGGCTACACCTTC. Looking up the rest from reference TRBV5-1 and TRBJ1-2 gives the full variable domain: KAGVTQTPRYLIKTRGQQVTLSCSPISGHRSVSWYQQTPGQGLQFLFEYFSETQRNKGNFPGRFSGRQFSNSRSEMNVSTLELGDSALYLCASSLAEGWVNYGYTFGSGTRLTVV.